Listed below are T cell receptor beta chains from one sample, sequenced in a study of cytomegalovirus exposure and HLA in healthy donors. Profiling relied on immunoSEQ multiplex PCR, and the TCRdb table lists in-frame clones only, not all of them. The profile covers approximately 90,000 clones, with 85% to 95% appearing a single time and around 1.1% taken by the ten largest. The sequencing input was PBMCs. The origin of the receptors is a woman aged 25 to 45 in good health and CMV-seropositive. CDR3s include the opening cysteine and the closing phenylalanine or tryptophan. D genes are given only for firm matches. Not every row has a clone size; where given, it reads once, few, many or a size class.

j_call: TRBJ2-1; d_call: NA; v_call: TRBV5-8; clone_size: NA; cdr3_aa: CASTTWDVLAPGNEQFF; cdr3_nt: TGTGCCAGCACCACATGGGATGTTCTAGCGCCTGGGAATGAGCAGTTCTTC
j_call: TRBJ2-7; d_call: TRBD2; v_call: TRBV27; clone_size: once; cdr3_aa: CASSSHGLAGYEQYF; cdr3_nt: TGTGCCAGCAGCTCCCACGGACTAGCGGGATACGAGCAGTACTTC
j_call: TRBJ2-7; d_call: NA; v_call: TRBV23-1; clone_size: NA; cdr3_aa: CASSQLDRGVPYEQYF; cdr3_nt: TGCGCCAGCAGTCAATTGGACCGCGGGGTACCCTACGAGCAGTACTTC
j_call: TRBJ2-7; d_call: NA; v_call: TRBV27; clone_size: NA; cdr3_aa: CASSLAGQISYEQYF; cdr3_nt: TGTGCCAGCAGTTTAGCAGGACAAATTTCCTACGAGCAGTACTTC
j_call: TRBJ2-3; d_call: NA; v_call: TRBV30; clone_size: NA; cdr3_aa: CAWSVRGTDTQYF; cdr3_nt: TGTGCCTGGAGTGTACGGGGAACGGATACGCAGTATTTT
j_call: TRBJ2-1; d_call: TRBD2; v_call: TRBV7-2; clone_size: NA; cdr3_aa: CASSSFEGLANNEQFF; cdr3_nt: TGTGCCAGCAGCTCCTTCGAGGGACTAGCCAACAATGAGCAGTTCTTC
j_call: TRBJ2-7; d_call: TRBD1; v_call: TRBV5-1; clone_size: NA; cdr3_aa: CASSGQAVTSEQYF; cdr3_nt: TGCGCCAGCAGCGGACAGGCGGTAACAAGCGAGCAGTACTTC
j_call: TRBJ1-1; d_call: NA; v_call: TRBV4-2; clone_size: NA; cdr3_aa: CASSQTKGWSTEAFF; cdr3_nt: TGTGCCAGCAGCCAAACCAAAGGATGGAGCACTGAAGCTTTCTTT
j_call: TRBJ2-7; d_call: TRBD1; v_call: TRBV27; clone_size: NA; cdr3_aa: CASSLRQSPDRTYEQYF; cdr3_nt: TGTGCCAGCAGTTTAAGGCAGTCTCCGGACAGGACCTACGAGCAGTACTTC
j_call: TRBJ2-2; d_call: NA; v_call: TRBV7-6; clone_size: NA; cdr3_aa: CASSNPIRGKSNTGELFF; cdr3_nt: TGTGCCAGCAGCAATCCGATTCGGGGGAAATCGAACACCGGGGAGCTGTTTTTT
j_call: TRBJ2-7; d_call: TRBD2; v_call: TRBV7-2; clone_size: NA; cdr3_aa: CASSLSPSGSYEQYF; cdr3_nt: TGTGCCAGCAGCTTATCGCCTAGCGGCTCCTACGAGCAGTACTTC
j_call: TRBJ2-2; d_call: TRBD1; v_call: TRBV12-5; clone_size: once; cdr3_aa: CASEAGTGATGELFF; cdr3_nt: TGTGCTAGTGAGGCCGGGACAGGGGCCACCGGGGAGCTGTTTTTT
j_call: TRBJ1-5; d_call: NA; v_call: TRBV7-8; clone_size: once; cdr3_aa: CASTQAQNSNQPQHF; cdr3_nt: TGTGCCAGCACCCAAGCCCAAAATAGCAATCAGCCCCAGCATTTT
j_call: TRBJ2-1; d_call: TRBD1; v_call: TRBV9; clone_size: NA; cdr3_aa: CASTRTGAYNEQFF; cdr3_nt: TGTGCCAGCACTCGGACAGGGGCCTACAATGAGCAGTTCTTC
j_call: TRBJ1-5; d_call: NA; v_call: TRBV29-1; clone_size: NA; cdr3_aa: CSVTDYSNQPQHF; cdr3_nt: TGCAGCGTTACAGATTATAGCAATCAGCCCCAGCATTTT